This record covers a single TCR beta chain. Its antigen is not yet known. Base qualities are not provided; no much larger clone lies one nucleotide away. In the prospective study, participants were roughly 18 to 90 years old, resided in approximately 22 geographic areas of the United States, and were enrolled through a virtual design. In the prospective study, participants were assigned to cohorts based on the clinical history participants reported in a screening survey and a study questionnaire. Each participant in the prospective study had whole blood, serum and a nasopharyngeal or oropharyngeal swab collected by mobile phlebotomists. Participants in the prospective study had the option to provide additional blood draws and questionnaires over a roughly two-month period. Prospective study blood samples were shipped either frozen or at room temperature before DNA extraction. TCRbeta CDR3 regions were amplified from genomic DNA using the immunoSEQ Assay, a bias-controlled multiplex PCR. The authors' pipeline ran thus. The number of nucleated cells in each sample was estimated by amplification of reference gene primers within the assay. Sequence reads were collapsed and filtered to measure the absolute abundance of every unique TCRbeta CDR3 rearrangement. Productive Simpson clonality was computed per sample as the square root of Simpson's diversity index over productive rearrangements. Entries here come from immuneACCESS through TCRdb and include only in-frame sequences with V and J called. Some clones fail to appear in such tables; in the studies checked, an unresolved V gene covers under half of the shortfall, and the cause of the remainder is unknown. Clonal size and the V and J genes are those of that table, whereas D and trimming came from the DNA. This sample comprises hundreds of thousands of clones, around 87% of them detected only once. Roughly 1.5% of the sample belongs to the ten largest clones.

The sample belongs to a study of blood T cell repertoires in COVID-19 (dated by TCRdb to 2018 to 2020). Study-wide context: Samples from collaborators originated in the United States, Italy and Spain and spanned both the acute and convalescent phases of COVID-19. The prospective study material was composed of cDNA or gDNA derived from T cells, B-cell-depleted T cells, or PBMCs. Subjects who had been exposed to COVID-19, were actively infected with it, or had recovered from it provided the deeply sampled blood TCRbeta repertoires that made up the dataset. The repertoires were released in a freely available public database intended as a resource for research on the immune response to SARS-CoV-2. The samples were drawn from the first 160 participants of the ongoing ImmuneRACE study and from under 1,500 subjects provided by 6 global collaborators. A de-identified subject ID, COVID-19 status, age in years and sex were almost always included in the sample metadata. Where available, HLA class I and class II types were taken from metadata supplied by the sample provider and were not determined by assay-based typing.

What the authors observed across the whole study: How much clinical and demographic metadata was included differed by source and by participant, and the metadata was provided uncurated.

There are 18 amino acids in the CDR3, from cysteine to phenylalanine inclusive. The read is trimmed to its CDR3 DNA, 54 bases read in frame from base 1. From a lookup of the germline V gene, CDR1 and CDR2 are MGHRA and YSYEKL. The V end gives up 6 bases and the J end 6 bases, leaving 16 bases in the junction not matched to a gene. The rearranged chain carries TRBV4-1 and TRBJ2-2; TRBD2 fits 10 bases in the junction. Sequences were obtained from PBMCs or T cells enriched from blood (not recorded which). The source is a woman aged 18-35 years with acute COVID-19. The bases read TGCGCCAGCAGTCCCGGGACCAGCGGGAGGGCCTCGGCCGGGGAGCTGTTTTTT. Its amino acids are CASSPGTSGRASAGELFF.